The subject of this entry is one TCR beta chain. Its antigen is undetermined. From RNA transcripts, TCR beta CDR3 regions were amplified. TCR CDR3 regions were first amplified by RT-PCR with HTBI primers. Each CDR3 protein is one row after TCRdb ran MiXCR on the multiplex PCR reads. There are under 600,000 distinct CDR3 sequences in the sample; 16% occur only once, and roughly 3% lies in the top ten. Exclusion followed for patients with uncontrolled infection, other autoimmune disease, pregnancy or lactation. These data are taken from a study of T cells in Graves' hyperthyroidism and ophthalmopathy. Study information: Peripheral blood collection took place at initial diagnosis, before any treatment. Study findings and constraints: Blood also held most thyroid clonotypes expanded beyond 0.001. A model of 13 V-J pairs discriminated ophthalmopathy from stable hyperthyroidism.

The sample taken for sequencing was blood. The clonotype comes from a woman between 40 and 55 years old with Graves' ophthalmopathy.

DNA of the CDR3: TGTGCCAGCAGTATACGTATTGTCTCTGGAAACACCATATATTTT. Its protein product is CASSIRIVSGNTIYF. The genes are TRBV28 and TRBJ1-3; D gene uncertain. The V end was cut by 5 bases, the J end by 0 bases, with 11 bases between. Looked up from germline, CDR1 is MDHEN and CDR2 is SYDVKM. The CDR3 sequence is 15 residues long.